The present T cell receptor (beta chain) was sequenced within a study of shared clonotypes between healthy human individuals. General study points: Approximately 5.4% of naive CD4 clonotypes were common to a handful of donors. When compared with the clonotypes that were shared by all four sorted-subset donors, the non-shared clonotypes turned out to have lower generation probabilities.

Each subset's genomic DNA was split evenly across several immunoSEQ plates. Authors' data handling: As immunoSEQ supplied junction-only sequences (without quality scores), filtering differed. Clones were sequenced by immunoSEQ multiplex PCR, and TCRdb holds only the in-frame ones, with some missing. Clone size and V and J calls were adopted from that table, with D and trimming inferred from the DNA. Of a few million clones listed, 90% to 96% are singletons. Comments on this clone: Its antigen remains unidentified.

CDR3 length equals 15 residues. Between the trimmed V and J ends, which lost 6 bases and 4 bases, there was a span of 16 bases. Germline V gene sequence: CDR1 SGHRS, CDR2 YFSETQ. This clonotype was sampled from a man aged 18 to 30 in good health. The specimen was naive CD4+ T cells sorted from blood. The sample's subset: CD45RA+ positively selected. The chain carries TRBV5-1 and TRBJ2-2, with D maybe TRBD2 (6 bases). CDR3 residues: CASIEGGIGTGELFF. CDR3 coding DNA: TGCGCCAGCATTGAGGGCGGGATTGGCACCGGGGAGCTGTTTTTT.